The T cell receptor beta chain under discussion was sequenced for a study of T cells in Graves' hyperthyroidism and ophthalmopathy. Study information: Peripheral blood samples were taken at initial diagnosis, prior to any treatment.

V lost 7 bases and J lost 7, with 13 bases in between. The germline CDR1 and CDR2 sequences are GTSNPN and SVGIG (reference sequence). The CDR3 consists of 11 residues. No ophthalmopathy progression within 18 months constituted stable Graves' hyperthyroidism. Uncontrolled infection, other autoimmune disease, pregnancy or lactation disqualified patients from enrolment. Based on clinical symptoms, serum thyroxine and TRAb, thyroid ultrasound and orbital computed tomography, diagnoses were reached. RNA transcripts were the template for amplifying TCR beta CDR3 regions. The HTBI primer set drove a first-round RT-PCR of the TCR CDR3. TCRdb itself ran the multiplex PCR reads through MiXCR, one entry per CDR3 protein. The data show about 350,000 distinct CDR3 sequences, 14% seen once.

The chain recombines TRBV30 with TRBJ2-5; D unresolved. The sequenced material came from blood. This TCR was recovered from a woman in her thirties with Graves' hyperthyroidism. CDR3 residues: CASNQKGTQYF. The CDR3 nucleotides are TGTGCCTCCAATCAGAAGGGGACCCAGTACTTC.